These 28 T cell receptor beta chains came from one sample sequenced in a study of breast tumors, draining lymph nodes, adjacent tissues. The lymph nodes were axillary draining lymph nodes from breast cancer patients. TCRdb itself ran the multiplex PCR reads through MiXCR, one entry per CDR3 protein. The sample carries fewer than 300,000 distinct CDR3 sequences, 32% recorded once. The sample comprised axillary lymph node tissue. The source is a female donor with breast cancer. Some clones in this sample may be carry-over from other donors' samples.

This clonotype has ten or more counts. The chain uses TRBV30 and TRBJ1-5; D not resolved. Between the trimmed V and J ends, which lost 1 base and 11 bases, there was a span of 15 bases. This CDR3 is built from 13 residues. In germline, CDR1 is GTSNPN, CDR2 SVGIG (reference sequence). CDR3 residues: CAWSAAASASQHF. The DNA for the CDR3 is TGTGCCTGGAGTGCTGCAGCATCAGCGTCCCAGCATTTT.

This clonotype was detected ten times or more. The J gene is TRBJ2-3, the V gene TRBV4-3; D remains unclear. Germline lookup yields CDR1 LGHNA and CDR2 YSLEER. CDR3 length: 14 amino acids. Trimming left V 1 base short and J 5 bases short, with 10 bases between. CDR3 sequence (DNA): TGCGCCAGCAGCCAAGGACCTCCCCGAGATACGCAGTATTTT. Its protein is CASSQGPPRDTQYF.

The chain couples TRBV24-1 to TRBJ2-5, with 16 bases aligning to TRBD2. Germline V gives CDR1 KGHDR, CDR2 SFDVKD. The CDR3 has 17 residues. With V trimmed by 9 bases and J by 6 bases, 12 bases remained unmatched. This CDR3 reads CATPPTRGLAGGQTQYF. The CDR3 nucleotides are TGTGCCACCCCACCCACCCGGGGACTAGCGGGGGGGCAGACCCAGTACTTC.

The genes are TRBV6-1 and TRBJ1-3; the D gene is possibly TRBD1 (6 bases). Germline V lookup: CDR1 MNHNS, CDR2 SASEGT. V was shortened by 7 bases and J by 4 bases, with 20 bases between the two germline ends. This CDR3 is 16 amino acids long. The CDR3 is CASTAGGALGGNTIYF. The DNA of the CDR3 is TGTGCCAGCACGGCGGGGGGCGCGTTAGGAGGAAACACCATATATTTT.

The sample holds many counts of this clonotype. The chain combines TRBV20-1 with TRBJ1-5; D might be TRBD1 (5 bases). This CDR3 region has 14 residues. In germline, CDR1 is DFQATT, CDR2 SNEGSKA (reference sequence). The V end lost 4 bases, the J end lost 4 bases, and 14 bases lay between the germline ends. In DNA form, the CDR3 reads TGCAGTGCTACACGCCGGGCAGGGAATCAGCCCCAGCATTTT. Translated: CSATRRAGNQPQHF.

This clonotype is a singleton in its sample. This chain uses TRBV12-3 or TRBV12-4 with TRBJ2-7; D is possibly TRBD2 (6 bases). Trimming took 3 bases from V and 2 from J, leaving 14 bases between them. The CDR3 contains 15 residues. The CDR3 protein is CASSFERGGAYEQYF. CDR3 in DNA: TGTGCCAGCAGTTTCGAAAGGGGAGGCGCCTACGAGCAGTACTTC.

Regarding this clonotype: A much larger clone differs from this one at a single base, so this may be a read error. The CDR3 here is CASSQNIGREQFF. CDR3 nucleotides: TGTGCCAGCAGCCAAAATATAGGGCGTGAGCAGTTCTTC. J is TRBJ2-1 and V is TRBV3-1; D gene uncertain. With 2 bases removed from V and 9 bases from J, the gap between germline ends came to 11 bases. The CDR3 has 13 residues. Germline V gene sequence: CDR1 LGHDT, CDR2 YNNKEL (reference sequence).

In this sample, this clonotype turned up once. This chain uses TRBV2 with TRBJ2-2, with 9 bases lining up with TRBD1. Trimming removed 4 bases from V and 7 bases from J; junction bases left unmatched: 1. The CDR3 is 13 residues long. Germline V gives CDR1 SNHLY, CDR2 FYNNEI. DNA of the CDR3: TGTGCCAGCAGTGGACAGGGGGTCGGGGAGCTGTTTTTT. It encodes CASSGQGVGELFF.

The chain recombines TRBV6-4 with TRBJ1-2; possibly TRBD1 for D (5 bases). V lost 6 bases to trimming and J lost 8 bases, with 16 bases between them. The germline gives CDR1 MRHNA, CDR2 SNTAGT. This CDR3 has 13 amino acids. DNA for the CDR3: TGTGCCAGCAGGGGGCAGAGCTCCTACGGCTACACCTTC. Amino acids: CASRGQSSYGYTF.

The rearrangement joins TRBV10-3 to TRBJ1-6; D is undetermined. Germline V gene sequence: CDR1 ENHRY, CDR2 SYGVKD. V lost 2 bases, J lost 3 bases, and 8 bases lay in between. The CDR3 spans 15 residues. For the CDR3, the DNA is TGTGCCATCAGTGAGGCAGAGGGCTATAATTCACCCCTCCACTTT. Its translation: CAISEAEGYNSPLHF.

The sample holds many counts of this clonotype. The J gene is TRBJ2-7, the V gene TRBV20-1; 7 bases are a match to TRBD2. The CDR3 loop spans 15 amino acids. The junction had 13 bases not matched to a gene; V was cut back by 3 bases and J by 5 bases. Germline V gene data show CDR1 as DFQATT and CDR2 as SNEGSKA (reference sequence). In nucleotides, the CDR3 is TGCAGTGCTAGGAAAGCGGGGTTGGATGCTCACGAGCAGTACTTC. Residues: CSARKAGLDAHEQYF.

The V call is TRBV7-9, the J call TRBJ2-2; maybe TRBD2 (5 bases). The ends were cut back, 7 bases at V and 1 base at J, with 16 bases in the middle. In germline, CDR1 is SEHNR, CDR2 FQNEAQ (reference sequence). This CDR3 has 16 residues. The CDR3 sequence is CASTAPVLGNTGELFF. The CDR3 DNA reads as TGTGCCAGCACCGCGCCGGTACTAGGGAACACCGGGGAGCTGTTTTTT.

This clonotype was observed many times. The J gene is TRBJ2-6, the V gene TRBV5-1, with 8 bases matching TRBD1. Trimming took 4 bases from V and 4 from J; bases not matched to a gene: 4. Germline-derived CDR1 and CDR2 are SGHRS and YFSETQ. CDR3 size: 15 residues. The CDR3 sequence: CASSGQGAGANVLTF. In DNA, the CDR3 is TGCGCCAGCAGCGGGCAGGGGGCCGGGGCCAACGTCCTGACTTTC.

In this sample, this clonotype turned up many times. The V call is TRBV10-3, the J call TRBJ2-7; the D is unclear. The CDR3 totals 12 residues. V lost 2 bases and J 5 bases, leaving 7 bases between the germline ends. Germline loops: CDR1 ENHRY, CDR2 SYGVKD. CDR3 sequence: CAISEGSHEQYF. The CDR3 DNA follows: TGTGCCATCAGTGAGGGTAGCCACGAGCAGTACTTC.

This clonotype has a handful of counts. V is TRBV30 and J is TRBJ1-5; 8 bases are a match to TRBD1. Germline V gives CDR1 GTSNPN, CDR2 SVGIG (reference sequence). V was pared by 1 base and J by 0 bases, with 8 bases of the junction left unmatched. The CDR3 length is 17 residues. The CDR3 nucleotides are TGTGCCTGGAGTGCGGCAGGGGGCCCGTATAGCAATCAGCCCCAGCATTTT. Translation gives CAWSAAGGPYSNQPQHF.

Regarding this clonotype: The CDR3 end shows no conserved phenylalanine or tryptophan, and so a read error is likely. The chain uses TRBV7-2 and TRBJ2-3, with TRBD2 identical over 7 bases. The V and J ends lost 3 bases and 6 bases, in that order; junction bases with no gene match: 9. Germline CDR1 SGHTA, CDR2 FQGNSA. The CDR3 loop spans 15 amino acids. The CDR3 DNA sequence: TGTGCCAGCAGCTTTTCCGGGACTAATGTTGATACGCAGTATCTT. Translation gives CASSFSGTNVDTQYL.

Notes on this clonotype: The germline gene is not matched at one end of the junction; a read error may be the cause. The chain combines TRBV2 with TRBJ1-6; D may be TRBD1 (5 bases). The CDR3 covers 14 residues. CDR1 is SNHLY and CDR2 is FYNNEI in the germline V gene. The CDR3 sequence: CASIRQTNNSPLHF. The CDR3 nucleotides read TGTGCCAGCATTCGACAGACAAATAATTCCCCCCTCCACTTT.

This clonotype was seen many times. The chain recombines TRBV4-1 with TRBJ1-6, with D unclear. This CDR3 has 15 residues. The germline V gene encodes CDR1 MGHRA and CDR2 YSYEKL. V was trimmed by 6 bases and J by 9 bases, leaving 18 bases between them. CDR3 residues: CASRDYRGFGSPLHF. The CDR3 nucleotides read TGCGCCAGCAGGGATTACAGAGGGTTTGGTTCACCCCTCCACTTT.

This clonotype was seen repeatedly, ten times or more. The chain carries TRBV4-3 and TRBJ2-7; 10 bases agree with TRBD2. From germline, CDR1 is LGHNA and CDR2 YSLEER. CDR3 size: 15 residues. Trimming at V came to 3 bases and at J to 5 bases, leaving 7 bases not matched to a gene. CDR3 sequence reads: CASSQISGRSNEQYF. CDR3 sequence (DNA): TGCGCCAGCAGCCAGATTAGCGGGAGGAGCAACGAGCAGTACTTC.

This clonotype was seen many times. This chain uses TRBV6-6 with TRBJ2-1; TRBD2 matches at 8 bases. The V gene's germline CDR1 is MNHNY and CDR2 SVGAGI (reference sequence). This CDR3 region has 16 residues. V lost 6 bases, J lost 3 bases, and 10 bases stayed unmatched. CDR3: CASSPRSSGHYNEQFF. The CDR3 nucleotides are TGTGCCAGCAGCCCTAGGTCTAGCGGGCACTACAATGAGCAGTTCTTC.

This clonotype has more than one count but fewer than ten. The rearrangement links TRBV6-2 or TRBV6-3 to TRBJ2-3; D perhaps matches TRBD1 (8 bases). Germline lookup yields CDR1 MNHEY and CDR2 SVGEGT. The CDR3 loop spans 16 amino acids. The V gene lost 5 bases and the J gene lost 5 bases, with 20 bases spanning the gap. Here the CDR3 DNA reads TGTGCCAGCAGTCCCCCTAACAGGGGGGGGAGAGATACGCAGTATTTT. Protein sequence: CASSPPNRGGRDTQYF.

This clonotype was found many times. V and J are TRBV30 and TRBJ1-6; D is unresolved. This CDR3 spans 14 amino acids. V dropped 0 bases and J dropped 7 bases, with 10 bases sitting between them. Germline CDR1 is GTSNPN and CDR2 is SVGIG (reference sequence). The CDR3 DNA reads TGTGCCTGGAGTGTACGGGAGGCGAATTCACCCCTCCACTTT. It codes for CAWSVREANSPLHF.

Details on this clonotype: The junction shows a germline mismatch at one end, possibly a read error. This chain links TRBV12-3 or TRBV12-4 with TRBJ1-2; D is ambiguous. This CDR3 contains 14 residues. The DNA of the CDR3 is TGTGCCAGCGGTTCCCCGGGTCCACCTTATGGCTACGCCTTC. Its translation is CASGSPGPPYGYAF.

With respect to this clonotype: No conserved phenylalanine or tryptophan ends this CDR3, so it is likely a read error. The DNA is left out, because the CDR3 cannot be placed on it with certainty; the CDR3 is given as TCRdb lists it. V gene TRBV19 combines with J gene TRBJ1-4; TRBD1, the table's D call, lacks a check against the DNA. CDR1 is LNHDA and CDR2 is SQIVND in the germline V gene (reference sequence). From its first to its last residue, the CDR3 has 9 amino acids. CDR3 loop: CASSSVGGA.

This chain connects TRBV6-2 or TRBV6-3 to TRBJ2-6; the D gene is possibly TRBD2 (7 bases). CDR1 is MNHEY and CDR2 is SVGEGT in the germline V gene. This CDR3 region has 17 residues. The ends were cut back, 6 bases at V and 2 bases at J, with 17 bases in the middle. This CDR3 reads CASRDGGLKTGANVLTF. CDR3 nucleotide sequence: TGTGCCAGCAGGGACGGGGGGCTCAAGACTGGGGCCAACGTCCTGACTTTC.

This clonotype was seen repeatedly, ten times or more. This chain links TRBV28 with TRBJ1-4, with D perhaps matching TRBD1 (5 bases). Trimming shortened V by 2 bases and J by 10 bases, and 11 bases separated the two germline ends. The CDR3 has 13 residues. The germline V gene encodes CDR1 MDHEN and CDR2 SYDVKM. For the CDR3, the DNA is TGTGCCAGCAGTTTACCCCAGGGACGAAAACTGTTTTTT. This encodes CASSLPQGRKLFF.

Regarding this clonotype: With a much larger clone just one base away, this may be a read error. The V call is TRBV5-1, the J call TRBJ2-1; tentatively, D is TRBD2 (5 bases). Looked up from germline, CDR1 is SGHRS and CDR2 is YFSETQ. The CDR3 is 12 amino acids. The CDR3 loop is CASSFPGGEHFF. CDR3 bases: TGCGCCAGCAGCTTCCCAGGAGGCGAGCACTTCTTC.

This sequence joins TRBV19 and TRBJ2-4; tentatively, D is TRBD1 (6 bases). This CDR3 comprises 17 residues. Germline CDR1 is LNHDA and CDR2 is SQIVND (reference sequence). V lost 7 bases to trimming and J lost 0 bases, with 19 bases between them. CDR3 nucleotide sequence: TGTGCCAGTAACAAAAGAGGACAGAATGTAGCCAAAAACATTCAGTACTTC. Translating gives CASNKRGQNVAKNIQYF.